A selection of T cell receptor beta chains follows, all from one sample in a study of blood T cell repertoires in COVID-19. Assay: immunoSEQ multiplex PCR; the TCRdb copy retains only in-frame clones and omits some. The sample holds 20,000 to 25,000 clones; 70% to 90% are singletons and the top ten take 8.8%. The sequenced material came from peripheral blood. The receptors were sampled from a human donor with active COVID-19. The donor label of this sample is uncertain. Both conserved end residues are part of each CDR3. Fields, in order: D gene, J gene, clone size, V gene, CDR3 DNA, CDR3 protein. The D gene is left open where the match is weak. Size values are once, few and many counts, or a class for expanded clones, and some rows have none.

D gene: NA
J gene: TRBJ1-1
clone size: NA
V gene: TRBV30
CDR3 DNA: TGTGCCTGGAGTGCGGGGTTGGTTAACACTGAAGCTTTCTTT
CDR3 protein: CAWSAGLVNTEAFF

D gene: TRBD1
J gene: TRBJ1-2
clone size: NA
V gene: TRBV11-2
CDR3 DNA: TGTGCCAGCAGCAACGCCTCCTCTTACAGGGGAACCTATGGCTACACCTTC
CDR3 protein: CASSNASSYRGTYGYTF

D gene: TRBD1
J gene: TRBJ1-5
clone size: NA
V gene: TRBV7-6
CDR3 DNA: TGTGCCAGCAGCTCGGGGACAGGGGGCAATCAGCCCCAGCATTTT
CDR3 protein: CASSSGTGGNQPQHF

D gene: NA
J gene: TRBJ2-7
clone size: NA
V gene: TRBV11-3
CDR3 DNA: TGTGCCAGCAGCCCCGACTCCCTACGGAGGTACGAGCAGTACTTC
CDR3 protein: CASSPDSLRRYEQYF

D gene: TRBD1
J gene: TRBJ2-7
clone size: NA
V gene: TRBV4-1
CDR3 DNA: TGCGCCAGCAGCTCGAGCGCCGGGACAGGGATGTACGAGCAGTACTTC
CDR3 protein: CASSSSAGTGMYEQYF

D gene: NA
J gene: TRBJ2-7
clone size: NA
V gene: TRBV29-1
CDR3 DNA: TGCAGCGTTGGTGGTGGGAGCGGGTACGAGCAGTACTTC
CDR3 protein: CSVGGGSGYEQYF

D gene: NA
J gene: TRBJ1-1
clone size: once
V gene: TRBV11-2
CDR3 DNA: TGTGCCAGCAGCTTGATCCGGACTGAAGCTTTCTTT
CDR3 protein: CASSLIRTEAFF

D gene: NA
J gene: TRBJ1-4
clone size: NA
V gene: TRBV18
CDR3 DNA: TGTGCCAGCTCACTGAGGCAGGGCGTTGAAAAACTGTTTTTT
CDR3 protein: CASSLRQGVEKLFF

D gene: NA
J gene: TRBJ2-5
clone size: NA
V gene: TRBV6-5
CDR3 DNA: TGTGCCAGCAGTAGACATTTGAGTGAGACCCAGTACTTC
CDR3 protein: CASSRHLSETQYF

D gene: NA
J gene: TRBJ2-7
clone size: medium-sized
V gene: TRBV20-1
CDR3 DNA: TGCAGTGCCATCGACACCTACGAGCAGTACTTC
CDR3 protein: CSAIDTYEQYF

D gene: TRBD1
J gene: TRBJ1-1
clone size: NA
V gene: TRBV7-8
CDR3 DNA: TGTGCCAGCCTCAAGAATGGGGGACAGGTGAACACTGAAGCTTTCTTT
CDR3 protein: CASLKNGGQVNTEAFF

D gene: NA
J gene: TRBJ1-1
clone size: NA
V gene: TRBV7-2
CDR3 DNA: TGTGCCAGCAGCTCGTGGGAGGGGGGGCGGCGAACTGAAGCTTTCTTT
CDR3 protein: CASSSWEGGRRTEAFF

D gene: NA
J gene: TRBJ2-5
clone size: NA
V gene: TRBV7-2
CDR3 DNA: TGTGCCAGCAGCTTACGGAGCGGGCCCCAAGAGACCCAGTACTTC
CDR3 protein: CASSLRSGPQETQYF

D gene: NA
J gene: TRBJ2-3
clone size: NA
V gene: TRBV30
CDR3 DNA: TGTGCCTGGAGTCAAAGCACAGATACGCAGTATTTT
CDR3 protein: CAWSQSTDTQYF

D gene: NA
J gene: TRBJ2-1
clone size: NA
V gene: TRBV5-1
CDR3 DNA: TGCGCCAGCAGCTTGGATCCGTACAATGAGCAGTTCTTC
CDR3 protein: CASSLDPYNEQFF

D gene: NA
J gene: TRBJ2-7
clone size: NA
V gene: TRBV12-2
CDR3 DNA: TGTGCAAGTCGCCCCCCACCTGGGCTAGCGGGAGTATCTGAGTACTTC
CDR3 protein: CASRPPPGLAGVSEYF

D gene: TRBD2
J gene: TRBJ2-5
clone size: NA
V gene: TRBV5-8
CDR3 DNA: TGTGCCAGCAGCCGCCCGACTAGCGGAATACAAGAGACCCAGTACTTC
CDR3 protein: CASSRPTSGIQETQYF

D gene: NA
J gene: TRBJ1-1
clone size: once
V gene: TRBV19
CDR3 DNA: TGTGCCAGTAGTAAGGGCCGGGACACCTACAACACTGAAGCTTTCTTT
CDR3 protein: CASSKGRDTYNTEAFF

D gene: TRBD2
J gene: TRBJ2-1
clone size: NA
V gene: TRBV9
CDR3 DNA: TGTGCCAGCAGCCCCAGGACTAGCGAAAATGAGCAGTTCTTC
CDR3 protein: CASSPRTSENEQFF

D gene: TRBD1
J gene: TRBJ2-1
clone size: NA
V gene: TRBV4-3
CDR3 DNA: TGCGCCAGCAGCCAAGGACAGGGTTACGGTGAGCAGTTCTTC
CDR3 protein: CASSQGQGYGEQFF

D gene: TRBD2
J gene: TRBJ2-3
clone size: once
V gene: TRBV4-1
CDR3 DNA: TGCGCCAGCAGCCAAGGGCGGACTAGCGGGAGGACAGATACGCAGTATTTT
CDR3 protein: CASSQGRTSGRTDTQYF

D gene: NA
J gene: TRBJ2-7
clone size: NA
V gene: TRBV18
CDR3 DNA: TGTGCCAGCTCACCTGGTCAGGGCGAGCAGTACTTC
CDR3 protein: CASSPGQGEQYF

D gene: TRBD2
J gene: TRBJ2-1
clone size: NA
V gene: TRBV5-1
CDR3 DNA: TGCGCCAGCAGCTTGGTACTAGCGGGAGTCGCTGAGCAGTTCTTC
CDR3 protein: CASSLVLAGVAEQFF

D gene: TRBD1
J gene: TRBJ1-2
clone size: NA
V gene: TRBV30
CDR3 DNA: TGTGCCTGGAGCCCCGGGACAGGGCTTTCCGGCTACACCTTC
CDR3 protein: CAWSPGTGLSGYTF

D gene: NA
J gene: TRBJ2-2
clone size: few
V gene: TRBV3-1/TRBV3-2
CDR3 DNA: TGTGCCAGCAGAGGGGCCTTAAGCCCCTCCAGGGCAGGGCAGCGAGCGAACACCGGGGAGCTGTTTTTT
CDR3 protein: CASRGALSPSRAGQRANTGELFF

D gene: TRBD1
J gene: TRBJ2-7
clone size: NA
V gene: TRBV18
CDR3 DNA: TGTGCCAGCTCACCGTCCTGGCAGGGGGAGTACGAGCAGTACTTC
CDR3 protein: CASSPSWQGEYEQYF

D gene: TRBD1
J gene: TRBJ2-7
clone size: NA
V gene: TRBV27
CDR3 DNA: TGTGCCAGCAGTTGGACCGGGACAGGGCCCTACGAGCAGTACTTC
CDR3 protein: CASSWTGTGPYEQYF

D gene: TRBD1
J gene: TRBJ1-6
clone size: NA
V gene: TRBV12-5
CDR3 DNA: TGTGCTAGTGGTTTGGCCCTCGGGACAGGGCTGAATTCACCCCTCCACTTT
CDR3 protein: CASGLALGTGLNSPLHF

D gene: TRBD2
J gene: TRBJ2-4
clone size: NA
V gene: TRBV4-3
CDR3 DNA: TGCGCCAGCAGCCAAGGACTAGCGGGACCAGCCAAAAACATTCAGTACTTC
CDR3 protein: CASSQGLAGPAKNIQYF

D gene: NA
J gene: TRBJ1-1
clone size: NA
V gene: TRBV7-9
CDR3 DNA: TGTGCCACCCTCGACTGGGGGCTGAACACTGAAGCTTTCTTT
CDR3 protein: CATLDWGLNTEAFF

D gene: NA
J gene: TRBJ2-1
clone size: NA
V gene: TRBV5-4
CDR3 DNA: TGTGCCAGCAGCTTTCCCGGGAGTTCCTACAATGAGCAGTTCTTC
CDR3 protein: CASSFPGSSYNEQFF

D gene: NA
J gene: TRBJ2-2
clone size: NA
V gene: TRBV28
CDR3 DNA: TGTGCCGGCAAGGCTTCGCGAGGAAACACCGGGGAGCTGTTTTTT
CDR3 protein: CAGKASRGNTGELFF

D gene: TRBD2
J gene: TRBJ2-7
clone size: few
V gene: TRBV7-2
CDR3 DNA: TGTGCCAGCAGCTTAAGGTCTCAGGTAGCGGGCTTTACCCACGAGCAGTACTTC
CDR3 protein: CASSLRSQVAGFTHEQYF

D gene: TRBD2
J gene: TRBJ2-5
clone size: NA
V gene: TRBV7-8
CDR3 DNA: TGTGCCAGCATGCCGGGACTAGCGGGATGGGGTGGAGAGACCCAGTACTTC
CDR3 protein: CASMPGLAGWGGETQYF

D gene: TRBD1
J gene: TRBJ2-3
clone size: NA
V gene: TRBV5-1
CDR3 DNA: TGCGCCAGCGACACAGGGGGCGCAGGAGATACGCAGTATTTT
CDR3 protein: CASDTGGAGDTQYF

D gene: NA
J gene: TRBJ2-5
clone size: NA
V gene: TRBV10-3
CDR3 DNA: TGTGCCATCAGTCTAGCAGGGGAGGGCCAAGAGACCCAGTACTTC
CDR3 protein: CAISLAGEGQETQYF

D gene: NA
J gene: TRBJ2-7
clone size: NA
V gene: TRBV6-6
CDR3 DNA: TGTGCCAGCAGTTACGGGCAGGGGTCGGTCGAGCAGTACTTC
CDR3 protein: CASSYGQGSVEQYF

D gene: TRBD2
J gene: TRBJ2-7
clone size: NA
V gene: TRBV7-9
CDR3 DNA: TGTGCCAGCAGCTTAGCGCGATCGAGCGGGAGTGGCGAGCAGTACTTC
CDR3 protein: CASSLARSSGSGEQYF

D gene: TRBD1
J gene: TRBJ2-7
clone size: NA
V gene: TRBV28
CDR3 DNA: TGTGCCAGCAGCCCCACAGGGGGCGGTAGGTACGAGCAGTACTTC
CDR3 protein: CASSPTGGGRYEQYF

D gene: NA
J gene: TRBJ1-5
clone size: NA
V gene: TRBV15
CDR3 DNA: TGTGCCACCAGCAGAGGGACAGCTAGCAATCAGCCCCAGCATTTT
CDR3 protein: CATSRGTASNQPQHF

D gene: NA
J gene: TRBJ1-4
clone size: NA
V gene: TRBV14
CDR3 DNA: TGTGCCAGCAGCCAAGGCAGGGCTTTAGATGAAAAACTGTTTTTT
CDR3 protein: CASSQGRALDEKLFF

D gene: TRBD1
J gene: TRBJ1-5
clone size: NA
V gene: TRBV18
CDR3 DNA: TGTGCCAGCTCACCTCGGACAGGGGGAGATCAGCCCCAGCATTTT
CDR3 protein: CASSPRTGGDQPQHF

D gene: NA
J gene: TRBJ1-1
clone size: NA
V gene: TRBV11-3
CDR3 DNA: TGTGCCAGCAGCTTAGGGGGGCCGTCCGGCACTGAAGCTTTCTTT
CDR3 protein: CASSLGGPSGTEAFF

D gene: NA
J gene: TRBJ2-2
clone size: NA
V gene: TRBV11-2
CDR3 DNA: TGTGCCAGCAGCGTCAACCCGGGGGATGGAACCGGGGAGCTGTTTTTT
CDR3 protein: CASSVNPGDGTGELFF

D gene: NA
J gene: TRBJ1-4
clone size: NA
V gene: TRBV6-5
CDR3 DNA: TGTGCCAGCAGTAGGGACAATACTAATGAAAAACTGTTTTTT
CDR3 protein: CASSRDNTNEKLFF